A selection of T cell receptor beta chains follows, all from one sample in a study of cytomegalovirus exposure and HLA in healthy donors. Produced via immunoSEQ multiplex PCR; TCRdb's table is partial and in-frame only. The table includes 90,000 to 130,000 clones, approximately 89% detected once. The sequenced sample was PBMCs. These receptors came from a young woman in good health and CMV-seronegative. CDR3s include the opening cysteine and the closing phenylalanine or tryptophan. D genes are given only for firm matches. Clone size is not always given. Where it is, it says once, few, many or a class for expanded clones.

len: 14; abundance: .; j_gene: TRBJ1-2; d_gene: TRBD1; v_gene: TRBV10-3; CDR3aa: CAIRDRGLAYGYTF; CDR3nt: TGTGCCATCAGGGACAGGGGGCTGGCCTATGGCTACACCTTC
len: 13; abundance: .; j_gene: TRBJ2-7; d_gene: .; v_gene: TRBV11-3; CDR3aa: CASSLMGEAEQYF; CDR3nt: TGTGCCAGCAGCTTAATGGGTGAGGCCGAGCAGTACTTC
len: 14; abundance: .; j_gene: TRBJ1-2; d_gene: TRBD1; v_gene: TRBV6-1; CDR3aa: CASRRDSAKEGYTF; CDR3nt: TGTGCCAGCAGACGGGACAGCGCCAAAGAAGGCTACACCTTC
len: 14; abundance: .; j_gene: TRBJ2-2; d_gene: .; v_gene: TRBV19; CDR3aa: CASSEAANVGELFF; CDR3nt: TGTGCCAGTAGTGAGGCAGCGAACGTCGGGGAGCTGTTTTTT
len: 19; abundance: .; j_gene: TRBJ1-3; d_gene: .; v_gene: TRBV4-1; CDR3aa: CASSQDGLIMSVPGNTIYF; CDR3nt: TGCGCCAGCAGCCAAGATGGTTTAATTATGTCGGTTCCTGGAAACACCATATATTTT
len: 14; abundance: .; j_gene: TRBJ2-5; d_gene: TRBD1; v_gene: TRBV4-1; CDR3aa: CASSPDRSQETQYF; CDR3nt: TGCGCCAGCAGCCCGGACAGGTCCCAAGAGACCCAGTACTTC
len: 17; abundance: .; j_gene: TRBJ1-5; d_gene: TRBD1; v_gene: TRBV7-9; CDR3aa: CASSLEGSAGGGQPQHF; CDR3nt: TGTGCCAGCAGCTTAGAAGGATCGGCAGGGGGAGGTCAGCCCCAGCATTTT
len: 15; abundance: .; j_gene: TRBJ1-1; d_gene: .; v_gene: TRBV19; CDR3aa: CASSITVAGNTEAFF; CDR3nt: TGTGCCAGTAGTATTACGGTCGCAGGGAACACTGAAGCTTTCTTT
len: 14; abundance: .; j_gene: TRBJ2-7; d_gene: .; v_gene: TRBV5-4; CDR3aa: CASSPQGLSYEQYF; CDR3nt: TGTGCCAGCAGCCCACAGGGATTATCCTACGAGCAGTACTTC
len: 13; abundance: once; j_gene: TRBJ2-1; d_gene: .; v_gene: TRBV2; CDR3aa: CASSGSGRGEQFF; CDR3nt: TGTGCCAGCAGTGGTTCTGGGAGGGGGGAGCAGTTCTTC
len: 15; abundance: .; j_gene: TRBJ1-5; d_gene: TRBD1; v_gene: TRBV28; CDR3aa: CASAVWNRGPSPQHF; CDR3nt: TGTGCCAGCGCCGTTTGGAACAGGGGGCCCTCGCCCCAGCATTTT
len: 14; abundance: few; j_gene: TRBJ2-7; d_gene: TRBD1; v_gene: TRBV30; CDR3aa: CATTGTGNSYEQYF; CDR3nt: TGTGCCACCACCGGGACAGGGAACTCCTACGAGCAGTACTTC
len: 16; abundance: .; j_gene: TRBJ2-3; d_gene: TRBD2; v_gene: TRBV6-1; CDR3aa: CASSGLAGGPRDTQYF; CDR3nt: TGTGCCAGCAGTGGCTTAGCGGGAGGGCCAAGGGATACGCAGTATTTT
len: 12; abundance: .; j_gene: TRBJ2-7; d_gene: .; v_gene: TRBV21-1; CDR3aa: CADRETGGSMSF; CDR3nt: TGTGCCGATAGGGAAACAGGGGGCTCGATGTCCTTC
len: 13; abundance: .; j_gene: TRBJ1-2; d_gene: .; v_gene: TRBV28; CDR3aa: CASSPRPGYGYTF; CDR3nt: TGTGCCAGCAGTCCTAGGCCGGGTTATGGCTACACCTTC
len: 11; abundance: .; j_gene: TRBJ2-2; d_gene: .; v_gene: TRBV4-1; CDR3aa: CASSSSGELFF; CDR3nt: TGCGCCAGCAGCTCGTCCGGGGAGCTGTTTTTT
len: 11; abundance: .; j_gene: TRBJ2-7; d_gene: .; v_gene: TRBV27; CDR3aa: CASGLSREQYF; CDR3nt: TGTGCCAGCGGGCTCTCTCGGGAGCAGTACTTC
len: 15; abundance: few; j_gene: TRBJ1-6; d_gene: .; v_gene: TRBV4-2; CDR3aa: CASSQDKDRSEALHF; CDR3nt: TGTGCCAGCAGCCAAGATAAAGACAGGTCTGAGGCCCTCCACTTT
len: 14; abundance: .; j_gene: TRBJ2-7; d_gene: TRBD1; v_gene: TRBV30; CDR3aa: CAWARTGGSYEQYF; CDR3nt: TGTGCCTGGGCCCGGACAGGGGGCTCCTACGAGCAGTACTTC
len: 14; abundance: few; j_gene: TRBJ1-1; d_gene: TRBD1; v_gene: TRBV10-3; CDR3aa: CAITRDRGDTEAFF; CDR3nt: TGTGCCATCACCCGGGACAGGGGAGACACTGAAGCTTTCTTT
len: 12; abundance: .; j_gene: TRBJ2-1; d_gene: .; v_gene: TRBV30; CDR3aa: CAWSFRDNEQFF; CDR3nt: TGTGCCTGGAGTTTCCGAGACAATGAGCAGTTCTTC
len: 17; abundance: .; j_gene: TRBJ2-1; d_gene: TRBD1; v_gene: TRBV4-3; CDR3aa: CASSQPATGGAGNEQFF; CDR3nt: TGCGCCAGCAGCCAACCCGCGACAGGGGGCGCGGGCAATGAGCAGTTCTTC
len: 16; abundance: .; j_gene: TRBJ2-5; d_gene: .; v_gene: TRBV27; CDR3aa: CASPAELQGTEETQYF; CDR3nt: TGTGCCAGCCCGGCTGAACTTCAGGGTACCGAAGAGACCCAGTACTTC
len: 17; abundance: .; j_gene: TRBJ1-5; d_gene: TRBD1; v_gene: TRBV7-8; CDR3aa: CASSQGRDRESNQPQHF; CDR3nt: TGTGCCAGCAGCCAGGGAAGGGACAGAGAGAGCAATCAGCCCCAGCATTTT
len: 14; abundance: .; j_gene: TRBJ2-5; d_gene: .; v_gene: TRBV7-9; CDR3aa: CASSSFDSQETQYF; CDR3nt: TGTGCCAGCAGCTCCTTTGACTCACAAGAGACCCAGTACTTC
len: 14; abundance: .; j_gene: TRBJ2-1; d_gene: TRBD2; v_gene: TRBV27; CDR3aa: CASSLTSGNNEQFF; CDR3nt: TGTGCCAGCAGTCTGACTAGCGGCAACAATGAGCAGTTCTTC
len: 17; abundance: .; j_gene: TRBJ1-1; d_gene: .; v_gene: TRBV7-3; CDR3aa: CASSLSGGYNSNTEAFF; CDR3nt: TGTGCCAGCAGCTTAAGCGGGGGTTACAACTCGAACACTGAAGCTTTCTTT
len: 16; abundance: .; j_gene: TRBJ2-3; d_gene: .; v_gene: TRBV7-2; CDR3aa: CASSLEGTGARDTQYF; CDR3nt: TGTGCCAGCAGCTTAGAAGGGACTGGGGCTAGGGATACGCAGTATTTT
len: 14; abundance: .; j_gene: TRBJ1-1; d_gene: .; v_gene: TRBV14; CDR3aa: CASSPLLHRAEAFF; CDR3nt: TGTGCCAGCAGCCCTTTATTACATCGGGCTGAAGCTTTCTTT
len: 16; abundance: .; j_gene: TRBJ1-2; d_gene: TRBD1; v_gene: TRBV6-1; CDR3aa: CASSETVGQGSGGYTF; CDR3nt: TGTGCCAGCAGTGAAACCGTAGGACAGGGGAGTGGTGGCTACACCTTC
len: 13; abundance: .; j_gene: TRBJ2-7; d_gene: .; v_gene: TRBV4-3; CDR3aa: CASSQGSEYEQYF; CDR3nt: TGCGCCAGCAGCCAGGGCTCCGAATACGAGCAGTACTTC
len: 17; abundance: .; j_gene: TRBJ1-2; d_gene: .; v_gene: TRBV7-2; CDR3aa: CASSLAPRTATGYGYTF; CDR3nt: TGTGCCAGCAGCTTAGCCCCCCGGACAGCCACGGGCTATGGCTACACCTTC
len: 14; abundance: .; j_gene: TRBJ2-3; d_gene: TRBD2; v_gene: TRBV7-9; CDR3aa: CASSALAGLDTQYF; CDR3nt: TGTGCCAGCAGCGCACTAGCGGGATTAGATACGCAGTATTTT
len: 13; abundance: .; j_gene: TRBJ1-6; d_gene: .; v_gene: TRBV5-1; CDR3aa: CASSPPDNSPLHF; CDR3nt: TGCGCCAGCAGCCCTCCCGATAATTCACCCCTCCACTTT
len: 15; abundance: .; j_gene: TRBJ1-2; d_gene: TRBD1; v_gene: TRBV4-3; CDR3aa: CASSQGDRTNYGYTF; CDR3nt: TGCGCCAGCAGCCAGGGGGACAGAACTAACTATGGCTACACCTTC
len: 13; abundance: once; j_gene: TRBJ1-1; d_gene: .; v_gene: TRBV27; CDR3aa: CASSLDRSTEAFF; CDR3nt: TGTGCCAGCAGTTTAGACAGGTCCACTGAAGCTTTCTTT
len: 15; abundance: .; j_gene: TRBJ1-4; d_gene: .; v_gene: TRBV7-9; CDR3aa: CASSLAQGRDEKLFF; CDR3nt: TGTGCCAGCAGCTTAGCCCAGGGGCGGGATGAAAAACTGTTTTTT
len: 16; abundance: .; j_gene: TRBJ2-5; d_gene: TRBD2; v_gene: TRBV4-3; CDR3aa: CASSQGGTIIQETQYF; CDR3nt: TGCGCCAGCAGCCAAGGAGGGACTATAATCCAAGAGACCCAGTACTTC
len: 17; abundance: .; j_gene: TRBJ1-6; d_gene: .; v_gene: TRBV5-4; CDR3aa: CASSLGWGGNYNSPLHF; CDR3nt: TGTGCCAGCAGCTTGGGCTGGGGGGGGAATTATAATTCACCCCTCCACTTT
len: 14; abundance: .; j_gene: TRBJ1-1; d_gene: .; v_gene: TRBV7-8; CDR3aa: CASTEGGRGTEAFF; CDR3nt: TGTGCCAGCACCGAGGGAGGGCGGGGAACTGAAGCTTTCTTT
len: 14; abundance: once; j_gene: TRBJ1-5; d_gene: TRBD1; v_gene: TRBV2; CDR3aa: CASLRTGLDQPQHF; CDR3nt: TGTGCCAGCCTCAGGACAGGGTTGGATCAGCCCCAGCATTTT
len: 15; abundance: .; j_gene: TRBJ2-3; d_gene: .; v_gene: TRBV9; CDR3aa: CASSVAGMGWDTQYF; CDR3nt: TGTGCCAGCAGCGTAGCAGGGATGGGCTGGGATACGCAGTATTTT
len: 16; abundance: once; j_gene: TRBJ2-7; d_gene: TRBD1; v_gene: TRBV4-3; CDR3aa: CASSQDLTGVSYEQYF; CDR3nt: TGCGCCAGCAGCCAAGACCTAACAGGGGTATCCTACGAGCAGTACTTC
len: 15; abundance: .; j_gene: TRBJ2-2; d_gene: .; v_gene: TRBV2; CDR3aa: CASSYITGSTGELFF; CDR3nt: TGTGCCAGCAGTTATATTACAGGGAGCACCGGGGAGCTGTTTTTT
len: 15; abundance: .; j_gene: TRBJ1-2; d_gene: .; v_gene: TRBV7-2; CDR3aa: CASSPDGTESYGYTF; CDR3nt: TGTGCCAGCAGCCCCGATGGCACGGAGAGCTATGGCTACACCTTC
len: 14; abundance: .; j_gene: TRBJ2-3; d_gene: .; v_gene: TRBV6-5; CDR3aa: CASSYSEGVDTQYF; CDR3nt: TGTGCCAGCAGTTACTCGGAAGGGGTGGATACGCAGTATTTT
len: 14; abundance: .; j_gene: TRBJ2-5; d_gene: .; v_gene: TRBV27; CDR3aa: CASSLSTGWETQYF; CDR3nt: TGTGCCAGCAGTTTATCCACAGGGTGGGAGACCCAGTACTTC
len: 12; abundance: .; j_gene: TRBJ2-5; d_gene: .; v_gene: TRBV7-9; CDR3aa: CASSLVGSGQYF; CDR3nt: TGTGCCAGCAGCTTAGTAGGGTCAGGGCAGTACTTC
len: 15; abundance: once; j_gene: TRBJ2-5; d_gene: .; v_gene: TRBV30; CDR3aa: CAWSVGRGFQETQYF; CDR3nt: TGTGCCTGGAGTGTAGGTAGGGGCTTCCAAGAGACCCAGTACTTC
len: 14; abundance: .; j_gene: TRBJ2-7; d_gene: .; v_gene: TRBV15; CDR3aa: CATSRDLTRYEQYF; CDR3nt: TGTGCCACCAGCAGAGATCTTACGAGGTACGAGCAGTACTTC
len: 16; abundance: once; j_gene: TRBJ1-1; d_gene: .; v_gene: TRBV18; CDR3aa: CASSLSRVGMNTEAFF; CDR3nt: TGTGCCAGCTCACTGAGCAGGGTTGGGATGAACACTGAAGCTTTCTTT
len: 15; abundance: once; j_gene: TRBJ2-4; d_gene: .; v_gene: TRBV4-2; CDR3aa: CASSQGLLAKNIQYF; CDR3nt: TGTGCCAGCAGCCAAGGATTACTAGCCAAAAACATTCAGTACTTC
len: 18; abundance: .; j_gene: TRBJ1-5; d_gene: TRBD1; v_gene: TRBV30; CDR3aa: CAWSPPGTGIYSNQPQHF; CDR3nt: TGTGCCTGGAGTCCTCCCGGGACAGGGATCTATAGCAATCAGCCCCAGCATTTT
len: 16; abundance: .; j_gene: TRBJ1-2; d_gene: TRBD1; v_gene: TRBV18; CDR3aa: CASSPRTGGLRRGYTF; CDR3nt: TGTGCCAGCTCACCTCGGACAGGGGGCCTACGTCGGGGCTACACCTTC
len: 12; abundance: .; j_gene: TRBJ2-5; d_gene: .; v_gene: TRBV28; CDR3aa: CASRLNTETQYF; CDR3nt: TGTGCCAGCAGACTCAATACAGAGACCCAGTACTTC
len: 14; abundance: .; j_gene: TRBJ2-7; d_gene: TRBD1; v_gene: TRBV7-9; CDR3aa: CASSTPGQGNEQYF; CDR3nt: TGTGCCAGCAGCACCCCGGGACAGGGAAACGAGCAGTACTTC
len: 16; abundance: .; j_gene: TRBJ2-5; d_gene: .; v_gene: TRBV18; CDR3aa: CASSPPGGAAVETQYF; CDR3nt: TGTGCCAGCTCACCACCGGGAGGAGCTGCAGTGGAGACCCAGTACTTC
len: 13; abundance: .; j_gene: TRBJ2-5; d_gene: .; v_gene: TRBV28; CDR3aa: CASSSQGRETQYF; CDR3nt: TGTGCCAGCAGTTCACAGGGCCGGGAGACCCAGTACTTC
len: 18; abundance: .; j_gene: TRBJ1-5; d_gene: TRBD1; v_gene: TRBV16; CDR3aa: CASSPRQGTGVSNQPQHF; CDR3nt: TGTGCCAGCAGCCCCAGACAGGGGACGGGAGTGAGCAATCAGCCCCAGCATTTT
len: 15; abundance: .; j_gene: TRBJ2-1; d_gene: TRBD2; v_gene: TRBV9; CDR3aa: CASSVVGLAGGEQFF; CDR3nt: TGTGCCAGCAGCGTAGTTGGACTAGCGGGAGGGGAGCAGTTCTTC